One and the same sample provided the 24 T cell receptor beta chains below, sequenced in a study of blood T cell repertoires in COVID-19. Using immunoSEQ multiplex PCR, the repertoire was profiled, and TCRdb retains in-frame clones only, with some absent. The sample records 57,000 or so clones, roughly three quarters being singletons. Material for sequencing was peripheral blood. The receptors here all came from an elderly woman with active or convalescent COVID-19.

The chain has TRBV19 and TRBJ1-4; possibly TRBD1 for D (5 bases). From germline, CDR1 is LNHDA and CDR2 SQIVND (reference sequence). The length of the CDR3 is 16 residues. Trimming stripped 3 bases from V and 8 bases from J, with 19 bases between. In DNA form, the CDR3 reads TGTGCCAGTAGTATGGTCGCAGGGCGGATAGACGAAAAACTGTTTTTT. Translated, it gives CASSMVAGRIDEKLFF.

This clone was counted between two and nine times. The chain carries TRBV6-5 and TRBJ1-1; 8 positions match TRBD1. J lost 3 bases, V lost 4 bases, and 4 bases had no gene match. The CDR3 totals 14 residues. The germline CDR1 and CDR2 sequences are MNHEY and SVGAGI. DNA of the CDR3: TGTGCCAGCAGTTCCACAGGGGGGCACACTGAAGCTTTCTTT. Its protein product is CASSSTGGHTEAFF.

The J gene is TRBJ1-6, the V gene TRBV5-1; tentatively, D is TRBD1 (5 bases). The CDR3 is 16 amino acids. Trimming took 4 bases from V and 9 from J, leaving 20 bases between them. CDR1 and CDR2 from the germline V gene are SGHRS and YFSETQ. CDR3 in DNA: TGCGCCAGCAGCCTCCCGGGACTCGGGGGAGGTTCACCCCTCCACTTT. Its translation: CASSLPGLGGGSPLHF.

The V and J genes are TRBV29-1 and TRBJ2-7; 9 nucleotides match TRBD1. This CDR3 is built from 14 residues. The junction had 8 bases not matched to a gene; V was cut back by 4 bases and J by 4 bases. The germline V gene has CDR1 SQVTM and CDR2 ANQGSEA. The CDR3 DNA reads TGCAGCGTTGCTCGGGGACAGGGAGAGTACGAGCAGTACTTC. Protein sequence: CSVARGQGEYEQYF.

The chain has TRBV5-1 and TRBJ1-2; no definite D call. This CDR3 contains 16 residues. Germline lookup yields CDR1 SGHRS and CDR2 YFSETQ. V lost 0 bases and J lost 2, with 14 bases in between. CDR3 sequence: CASSLGPDTKNYGYTF. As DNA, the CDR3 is TGCGCCAGCAGCTTGGGGCCAGACACCAAAAACTATGGCTACACCTTC.

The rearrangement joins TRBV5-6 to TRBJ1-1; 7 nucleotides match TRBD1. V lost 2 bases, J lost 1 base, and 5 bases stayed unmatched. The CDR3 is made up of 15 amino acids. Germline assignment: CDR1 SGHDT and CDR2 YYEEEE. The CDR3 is CASSFSGTANTEAFF. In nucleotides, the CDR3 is TGTGCCAGCAGCTTCTCCGGGACAGCGAACACTGAAGCTTTCTTT.

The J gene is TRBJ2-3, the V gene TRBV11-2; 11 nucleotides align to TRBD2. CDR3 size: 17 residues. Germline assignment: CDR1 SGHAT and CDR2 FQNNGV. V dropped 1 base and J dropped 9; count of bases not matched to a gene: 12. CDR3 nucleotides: TGTGCCAGCAGCTTAGGTCTAGCGGGGGGTGCCGTGGGGACGCAGTATTTT. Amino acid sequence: CASSLGLAGGAVGTQYF.

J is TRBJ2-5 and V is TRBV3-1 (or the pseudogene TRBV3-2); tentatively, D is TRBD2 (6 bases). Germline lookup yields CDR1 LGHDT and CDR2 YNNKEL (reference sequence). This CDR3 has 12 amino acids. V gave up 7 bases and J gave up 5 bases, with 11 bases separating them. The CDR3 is CASTGRGETQYF. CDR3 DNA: TGTGCCAGCACGGGACGGGGGGAGACCCAGTACTTC.

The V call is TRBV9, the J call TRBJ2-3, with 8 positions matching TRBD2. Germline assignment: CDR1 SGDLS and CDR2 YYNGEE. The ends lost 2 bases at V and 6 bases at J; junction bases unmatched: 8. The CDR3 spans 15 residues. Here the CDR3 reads CASSVYGGAGDTQYF. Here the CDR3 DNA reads TGTGCCAGCAGCGTCTACGGGGGGGCCGGTGATACGCAGTATTTT.

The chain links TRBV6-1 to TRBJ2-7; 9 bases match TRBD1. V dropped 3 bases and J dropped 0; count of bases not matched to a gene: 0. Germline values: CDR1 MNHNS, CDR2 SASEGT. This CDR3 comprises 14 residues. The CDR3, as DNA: TGTGCCAGCAGTGAGACAGGGGGCTCCTACGAGCAGTACTTC. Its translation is CASSETGGSYEQYF.

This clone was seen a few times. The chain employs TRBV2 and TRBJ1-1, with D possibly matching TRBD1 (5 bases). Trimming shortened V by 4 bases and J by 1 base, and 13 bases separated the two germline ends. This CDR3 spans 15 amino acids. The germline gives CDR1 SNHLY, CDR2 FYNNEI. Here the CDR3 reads CASSGFGGGNTEAFF. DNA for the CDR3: TGTGCCAGCAGTGGGTTTGGGGGAGGGAACACTGAAGCTTTCTTT.

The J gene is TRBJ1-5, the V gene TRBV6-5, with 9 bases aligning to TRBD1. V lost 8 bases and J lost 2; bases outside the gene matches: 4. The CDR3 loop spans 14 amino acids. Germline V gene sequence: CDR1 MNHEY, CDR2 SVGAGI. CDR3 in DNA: TGTGCCAGCGGGGACAGGGCGGGCAATCAGCCCCAGCATTTT. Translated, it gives CASGDRAGNQPQHF.

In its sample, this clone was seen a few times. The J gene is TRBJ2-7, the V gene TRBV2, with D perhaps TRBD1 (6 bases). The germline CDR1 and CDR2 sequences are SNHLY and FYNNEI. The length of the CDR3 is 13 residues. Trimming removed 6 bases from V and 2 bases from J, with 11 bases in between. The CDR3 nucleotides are TGTGCCAGCAGACCGCCAGGGGCCTACGAGCAGTACTTC. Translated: CASRPPGAYEQYF.

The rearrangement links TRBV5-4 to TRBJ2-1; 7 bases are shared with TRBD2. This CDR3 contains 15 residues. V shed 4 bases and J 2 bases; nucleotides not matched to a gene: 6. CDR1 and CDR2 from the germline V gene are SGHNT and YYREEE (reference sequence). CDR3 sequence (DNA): TGTGCCAGCAGCCCGAGCGGGGCGACCTACAATGAGCAGTTCTTC. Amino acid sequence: CASSPSGATYNEQFF.

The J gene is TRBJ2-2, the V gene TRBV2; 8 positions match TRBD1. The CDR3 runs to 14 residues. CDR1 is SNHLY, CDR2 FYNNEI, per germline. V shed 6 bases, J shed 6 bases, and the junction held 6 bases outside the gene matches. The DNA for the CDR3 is TGTGCCAGCAGACAGGGGGTTCAGCCCGGGGAGCTGTTTTTT. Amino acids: CASRQGVQPGELFF.

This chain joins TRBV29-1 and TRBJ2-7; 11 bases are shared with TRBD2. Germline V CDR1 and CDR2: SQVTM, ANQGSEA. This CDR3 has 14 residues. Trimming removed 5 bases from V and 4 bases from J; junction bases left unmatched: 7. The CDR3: CSVLGLAGLYEQYF. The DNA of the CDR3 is TGCAGCGTTCTTGGACTAGCGGGTTTGTACGAGCAGTACTTC.

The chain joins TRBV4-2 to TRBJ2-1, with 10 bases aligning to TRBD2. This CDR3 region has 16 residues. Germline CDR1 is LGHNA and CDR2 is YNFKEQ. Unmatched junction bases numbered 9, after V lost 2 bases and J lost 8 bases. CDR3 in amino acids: CASSQKSGGASDEQFF. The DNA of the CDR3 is TGTGCCAGCAGCCAAAAAAGCGGGGGGGCCTCGGATGAGCAGTTCTTC.

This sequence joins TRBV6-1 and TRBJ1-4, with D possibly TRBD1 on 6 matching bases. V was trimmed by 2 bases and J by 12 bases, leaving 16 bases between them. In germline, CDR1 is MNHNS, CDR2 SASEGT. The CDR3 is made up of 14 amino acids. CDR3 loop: CASSEPGGGGELFF. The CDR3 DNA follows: TGTGCCAGCAGTGAACCGGGGGGCGGTGGGGAACTGTTTTTT.

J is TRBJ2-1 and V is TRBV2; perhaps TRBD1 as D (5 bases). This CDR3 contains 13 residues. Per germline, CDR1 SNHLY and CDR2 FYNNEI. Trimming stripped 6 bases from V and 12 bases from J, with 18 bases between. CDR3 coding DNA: TGTGCCAGCAGCCTGCAGACAGCCTTGAGGCAGTTCTTC. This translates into CASSLQTALRQFF.

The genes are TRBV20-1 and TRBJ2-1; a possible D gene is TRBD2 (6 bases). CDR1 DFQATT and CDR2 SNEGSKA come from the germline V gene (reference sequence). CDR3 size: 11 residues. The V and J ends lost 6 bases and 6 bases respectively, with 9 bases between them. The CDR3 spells CSAGTPNEQFF. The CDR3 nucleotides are TGCAGTGCCGGGACTCCCAATGAGCAGTTCTTC.

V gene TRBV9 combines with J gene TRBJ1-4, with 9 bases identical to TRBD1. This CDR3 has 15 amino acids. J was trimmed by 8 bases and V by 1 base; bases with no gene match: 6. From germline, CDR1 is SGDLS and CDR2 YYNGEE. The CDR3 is CASSVNTGGGEKLFF. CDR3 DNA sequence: TGTGCCAGCAGCGTAAATACAGGGGGCGGAGAAAAACTGTTTTTT.

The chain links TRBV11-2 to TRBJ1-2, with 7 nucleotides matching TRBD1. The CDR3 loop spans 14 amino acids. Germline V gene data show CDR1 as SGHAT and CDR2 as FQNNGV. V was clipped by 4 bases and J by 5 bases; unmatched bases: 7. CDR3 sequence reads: CASSSGQANYGYTF. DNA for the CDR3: TGTGCCAGCAGCTCCGGACAGGCGAATTATGGCTACACCTTC.

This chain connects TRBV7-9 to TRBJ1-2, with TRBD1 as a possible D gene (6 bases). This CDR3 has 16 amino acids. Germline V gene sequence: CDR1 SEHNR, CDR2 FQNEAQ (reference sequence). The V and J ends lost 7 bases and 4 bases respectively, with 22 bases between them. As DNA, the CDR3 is TGTGCCAGCACCCAAGGGGGAGGGGGGTTCCGCTATGGCTACACCTTC. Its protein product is CASTQGGGGFRYGYTF.

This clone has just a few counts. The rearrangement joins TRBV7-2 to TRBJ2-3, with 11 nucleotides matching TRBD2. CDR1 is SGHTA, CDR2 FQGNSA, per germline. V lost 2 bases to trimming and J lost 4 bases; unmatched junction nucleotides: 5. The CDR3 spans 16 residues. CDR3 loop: CASSLSLAGAADTQYF. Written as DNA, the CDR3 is TGTGCCAGCAGCTTATCACTAGCGGGGGCGGCAGATACGCAGTATTTT.